This T cell receptor beta chain was obtained from a study of T cell responses to AZD1222 COVID-19 vaccine. Findings of the study overall: In a largely white British group with more females than males, clonal diversity was possibly underestimated. Spike was spanned by vaccine-associated CD4 TCRs, with dominance at 160-218 and 743-854. Repertoire samples came only from after the peak T cell response. Baseline seropositives among AZD1222 recipients totaled only 5 to 7.

Sequenced by immunoSEQ multiplex PCR; TCRdb stores in-frame clones only, minus some. The sample shows about 130,000 clones, just over 90% of them seen only once. V lost 5 bases, J lost 5 bases, and 5 bases stayed unmatched. This CDR3 is built from 13 residues. Germline V gene lookup returns CDR1 SNHLY and CDR2 FYNNEI. With respect to this clone: Its target is unknown.

The source material was peripheral blood, sampled 28 days after the second AZD1222 dose. The chain links TRBV2 to TRBJ2-5; 7 bases are shared with TRBD2. The TCR comes from an adult who received the AZD1222 COVID-19 vaccine. For the CDR3, the DNA is TGTGCCAGCAGTAAACTAGCGCCTGAGACCCAGTACTTC. It encodes CASSKLAPETQYF.